The 29 T cell receptor beta chains below were found in one sample sequenced in a study of regulatory T cells in long-lasting Graves disease. Stated time point: persistent/refractory GD, antithyroid drugs over 5 years with positive TRAb. With RNA extracted from PBMCs as input, the TCR library was made. Building of the TCR beta libraries involved iRepertoire HTBI primers and Arm-PCR of CDR3 regions. TCRdb called the multiplex PCR reads again in MiXCR, with one record for every CDR3 protein. The sample contains 650,000 to 850,000 distinct CDR3 sequences, about 30% of which appear only once. The sequencing used peripheral blood mononuclear cells (PBMCs), collected when the disease was refractory, from a patient treated with antithyroid drugs. Receptor source: a female donor with Graves disease.

This clonotype occurred a few times. The chain combines TRBV10-3 with TRBJ1-6; D unresolved. In germline, CDR1 is ENHRY, CDR2 SYGVKD. This CDR3 has 16 residues. V gave up 0 bases and J gave up 8 bases, with 14 bases separating them. This chain's CDR3 is CAISESLSGHDSPLHF. The CDR3 DNA reads as TGTGCCATCAGTGAGTCTCTCTCCGGGCATGATTCACCCCTCCACTTT.

This clonotype was counted a few times. The rearrangement joins TRBV7-9 to TRBJ2-5, with 12 bases lining up with TRBD2. This CDR3 is 15 amino acids long. The V and J ends lost 5 bases and 5 bases, in that order; junction bases with no gene match: 6. The germline V gene has CDR1 SEHNR and CDR2 FQNEAQ (reference sequence). The CDR3 here is CASSRTSGISETQYF. In DNA form, the CDR3 reads TGTGCCAGCAGCCGGACTAGCGGGATTTCGGAGACCCAGTACTTC.

There are a few counts of this clonotype. The CDR3 loop is CASSQHGERVSNQPQHF. CDR3 DNA sequence: TGTGCCAGCAGTCAACACGGGGAGAGGGTTAGCAATCAGCCCCAGCATTTT. This rearrangement joins TRBV6-2 or TRBV6-3 to TRBJ1-5; D call uncertain. V lost 5 bases and J 0 bases, leaving 17 bases between the germline ends. CDR3 length equals 17 residues. Looked up from germline, CDR1 is MNHEY and CDR2 is SVGEGT.

This clonotype was seen a few times. The V and J genes are TRBV5-6 and TRBJ2-7; a possible D gene is TRBD2 (6 bases). V lost 1 base to trimming and J lost 6 bases, with 11 bases between them. Germline V gene data show CDR1 as SGHDT and CDR2 as YYEEEE. The length of the CDR3 is 13 residues. The CDR3 sequence: CASSLQGGAEQYF. Written as DNA, the CDR3 is TGTGCCAGCAGCTTGCAGGGAGGAGCCGAGCAGTACTTC.

The rearrangement uses TRBV19 and TRBJ1-1; 8 nucleotides align to TRBD1. The junction had 6 bases not matched to a gene; V was cut back by 3 bases and J by 0 bases. Germline CDR1 is LNHDA and CDR2 is SQIVND (reference sequence). CDR3 length equals 16 residues. In DNA form, the CDR3 reads TGTGCCAGTAGTATTGCCTCGACAGGGGTGAACACTGAAGCTTTCTTT. It translates to CASSIASTGVNTEAFF.

This clonotype has a handful of counts. This chain links TRBV11-1 with TRBJ2-7; TRBD2 aligns across 13 bases. Germline CDR1 reads SGHAT; CDR2 reads FQDESV (reference sequence). The trim removed 5 bases at V and 6 bases at J, leaving 7 bases unmatched. The CDR3 length is 15 residues. CDR3 in amino acids: CASSRRLAGGVEQYF. In DNA form, the CDR3 reads TGTGCCAGCAGCAGGCGACTAGCGGGAGGAGTCGAGCAGTACTTC.

This clonotype was seen many times. The chain is built from TRBV11-2 and TRBJ2-7; a possible D gene is TRBD1 (5 bases). This CDR3 contains 14 residues. Germline V CDR1 and CDR2: SGHAT, FQNNGV. Trimming took off 5 bases at V and 0 bases at J, with 11 bases between the two ends. CDR3 protein: CASSARTSSYEQYF. DNA of the CDR3: TGTGCCAGCAGCGCCAGGACAAGCTCCTACGAGCAGTACTTC.

This clonotype showed up many times. CDR3 nucleotide sequence: TGTGCCAGCAGTTCCCCGGACGGGAACTATGGCTACACCTTC. Translated: CASSSPDGNYGYTF. The J gene is TRBJ1-2, the V gene TRBV28; D gene ambiguous. V was clipped by 4 bases and J by 2 bases, with 11 bases between them. CDR1 and CDR2 from the germline V gene are MDHEN and SYDVKM. CDR3 length: 14 residues.

The J gene is TRBJ2-3, the V gene TRBV11-2, with 7 bases that match TRBD2. Germline CDR1 is SGHAT and CDR2 is FQNNGV. The CDR3 extends over 16 amino acids. The junction had 6 bases not matched to a gene; V was cut back by 1 base and J by 2 bases. The CDR3: CASSLVAGRYTDTQYF. CDR3 sequence (DNA): TGTGCCAGCAGCTTAGTAGCCGGGAGGTACACAGATACGCAGTATTTT.

The chain carries TRBV20-1 and TRBJ2-2; unclear D gene. Looked up from germline, CDR1 is DFQATT and CDR2 is SNEGSKA (reference sequence). V gave up 5 bases and J gave up 4 bases, with 8 bases separating them. The CDR3 is made up of 12 amino acids. For the CDR3, the DNA is TGCAGTGCTCTTTTCGGCACCGGGGAGCTGTTTTTT. Its translation is CSALFGTGELFF.

This clonotype was observed a handful of times. The J gene is TRBJ1-5, the V gene TRBV6-1; possible D gene TRBD1, 5 bases. V was cut by 6 bases and J by 2 bases, with 17 bases left in between. The V gene's germline CDR1 is MNHNS and CDR2 SASEGT. The CDR3 is made up of 16 amino acids. The CDR3 DNA is TGTGCCAGCAGGCCTGACAGTCAACGGGGCAATCAGCCCCAGCATTTT. Protein sequence: CASRPDSQRGNQPQHF.

This clonotype was counted only a few times. The V gene is TRBV20-1, the J gene TRBJ2-5; D is perhaps TRBD2 (6 bases). There are 14 residues in the CDR3. V dropped 2 bases and J dropped 3 bases, with 13 bases sitting between them. Per germline, CDR1 DFQATT and CDR2 SNEGSKA (reference sequence). CDR3 in amino acids: CSARWARGKETQYF. The CDR3 DNA is TGCAGTGCTAGATGGGCCCGCGGGAAAGAGACCCAGTACTTC.

Many counts were recorded for this clonotype. The chain employs TRBV28 and TRBJ1-2; perhaps TRBD1 as D (5 bases). The CDR3 has 17 amino acids. Germline V gene sequence: CDR1 MDHEN, CDR2 SYDVKM. Trimming pared 2 bases from V and 5 bases from J, leaving 21 bases between. In nucleotides, the CDR3 is TGTGCCAGCAGTTTACTTGAGCAGGGTCACACTCTGTATGGCTACACCTTC. It specifies CASSLLEQGHTLYGYTF.

In its sample, this clonotype was seen a few times. V gene TRBV20-1 combines with J gene TRBJ2-5; 11 nucleotides agree with TRBD1. J was trimmed by 1 base and V by 4 bases; bases with no gene match: 11. The CDR3 totals 17 residues. Looked up from germline, CDR1 is DFQATT and CDR2 is SNEGSKA (reference sequence). CDR3 protein: CSANGQGATEIQETQYF. In DNA form, the CDR3 reads TGCAGTGCTAACGGACAGGGGGCCACCGAAATCCAAGAGACCCAGTACTTC.

This chain connects TRBV25-1 to TRBJ1-2; D call uncertain. V dropped 3 bases and J dropped 1 base, with 9 bases sitting between them. From germline, CDR1 is MGHDK and CDR2 SYGVNS. The CDR3 extends over 14 amino acids. The CDR3, as DNA: TGTGCCAGCAGTGATTTGGCATTTAACTATGGCTACACCTTC. This gives the protein CASSDLAFNYGYTF.

There are many counts of this clonotype. The chain links TRBV29-1 to TRBJ1-1, with D unresolved. Germline V gene sequence: CDR1 SQVTM, CDR2 ANQGSEA. The V end lost 3 bases, the J end lost 1 base, and 3 bases lay between the germline ends. This CDR3 is 11 amino acids long. CDR3 DNA sequence: TGCAGCGTTGACCGGAACACTGAAGCTTTCTTT. It specifies CSVDRNTEAFF. Full variable domain (missing parts from reference TRBV29-1 and TRBJ1-1): SAVISQKPSRDICQRGTSLTIQCQVDSQVTMMFWYRQQPGQSLTLIATANQGSEATYESGFVIDKFPISRPNLTFSTLTVSNMSPEDSSIYLCSVDRNTEAFFGQGTRLTVV.

This sequence joins TRBV5-1 and TRBJ1-1; D uncertain. V lost 5 bases and J lost 7, with 15 bases in between. The CDR3 sequence is 13 residues long. The germline V gene encodes CDR1 SGHRS and CDR2 YFSETQ. The CDR3 region is CASRKGGDIEAFF. The CDR3, as DNA: TGCGCCAGCAGAAAGGGAGGAGATATTGAAGCTTTCTTT.

This clonotype was detected only a few times. The rearrangement links TRBV20-1 to TRBJ1-2; TRBD1 might be the D (5 bases). Germline V gene data show CDR1 as DFQATT and CDR2 as SNEGSKA (reference sequence). The CDR3 length is 14 residues. With 5 bases removed from V and 5 bases from J, the gap between germline ends came to 18 bases. The CDR3 sequence is CSASRKGPGYGYTF. The CDR3 DNA reads as TGCAGTGCTTCGAGGAAGGGGCCCGGATATGGCTACACCTTC.

The table lists this clonotype with a count of one. This chain uses TRBV28 with TRBJ2-3; 9 nucleotides line up with TRBD1. The junction had 12 bases not matched to a gene; V was cut back by 6 bases and J by 5 bases. Per the germline V gene, CDR1 is MDHEN and CDR2 is SYDVKM. This CDR3 has 16 residues. CDR3 DNA: TGTGCCAGCAGCCCGCTAGGGACAGGGTGGGGAGATACGCAGTATTTT. Translating it yields CASSPLGTGWGDTQYF. Full variable domain (outside the CDR3, taken from reference TRBV28 and TRBJ2-3): DVKVTQSSRYLVKRTGEKVFLECVQDMDHENMFWYRQDPGLGLRLIYFSYDVKMKEKGDIPEGYSVSREKKERFSLILESASTNQTSMYLCASSPLGTGWGDTQYFGPGTRLTVL.

The chain is built from TRBV5-1 and TRBJ1-1; perhaps TRBD1 as D (6 bases). This CDR3 is 13 amino acids long. Germline V gene sequence: CDR1 SGHRS, CDR2 YFSETQ. In DNA form, the CDR3 reads TGCGCTAGCGGCCGGGGGCTGGACACTGAAGCTTTCTTT. Translation gives CASGRGLDTEAFF.

The V gene is TRBV19, the J gene TRBJ1-2, with D possibly being TRBD1 (6 bases). The germline gives CDR1 LNHDA, CDR2 SQIVND (reference sequence). Trimming took off 10 bases at V and 3 bases at J, with 15 bases between the two ends. This CDR3 has 13 residues. CDR3 coding DNA: TGTGCCACTATGGACAGTCTCCACTATGGCTACACCTTC. It is translated as CATMDSLHYGYTF.

V usage is TRBV10-3 and J usage is TRBJ1-4; a possible D gene is TRBD1 (5 bases). CDR1 and CDR2 from the germline V gene are ENHRY and SYGVKD. V lost 2 bases to trimming and J lost 6 bases, with 7 bases between them. CDR3 length equals 13 residues. CDR3 region: CAISEGTYEKLFF. In DNA, the CDR3 is TGTGCCATCAGTGAGGGGACGTATGAAAAACTGTTTTTT.

The chain carries TRBV19 and TRBJ2-5, with 11 nucleotides matching TRBD1. After removal of 7 bases from V and 5 bases from J, the junction contained 3 bases not matched to a gene. CDR1 and CDR2 (germline): LNHDA, SQIVND (reference sequence). The CDR3 length is 13 residues. Here the CDR3 DNA reads TGTGCCAGTACCGGGACAGGGGGGGAGACCCAGTACTTC. Translation gives CASTGTGGETQYF.

This clonotype has more than one count but fewer than ten. The gene calls are TRBV27 and TRBJ1-5, with D maybe TRBD1 (6 bases). The V end was cut by 5 bases, the J end by 4 bases, with 24 bases between. The germline V gene encodes CDR1 MNHEY and CDR2 SMNVEV (reference sequence). The CDR3 has 18 residues. The CDR3 DNA reads TGTGCCAGCAGTCCGTTGGCCGGGACAAGTTTGGGGAATCAGCCCCAGCATTTT. It is translated as CASSPLAGTSLGNQPQHF.

This clonotype was seen more than once but under ten times. The chain couples TRBV7-3 to TRBJ2-7, with 7 bases lining up with TRBD1. The CDR3 consists of 14 residues. Looked up from germline, CDR1 is SGHTA and CDR2 is FQGTGA. With 2 bases clipped from V and 5 bases from J, the junction kept 6 bases outside the gene matches. In DNA, the CDR3 is TGTGCCAGCAGCTTATACCACAGGGGCCACGAGCAGTACTTC. Protein product: CASSLYHRGHEQYF. Variable domain in full (rest from reference TRBV7-3 and TRBJ2-7): GAGVSQTPSNKVTEKGKYVELRCDPISGHTALYWYRQSLGQGPEFLIYFQGTGAADDSGLPNDRFFAVRPEGSVSTLKIQRTERGDSAVYLCASSLYHRGHEQYFGPGTRLTVT.

This clonotype appeared many times. This sequence joins TRBV12-3 or TRBV12-4 and TRBJ1-2, with D unresolved. Trimming left V 1 base short and J 5 bases short, with 11 bases between. This CDR3 has 14 residues. CDR3 coding DNA: TGTGCCAGCAGTTTAGGCAGGTACCAATATGGCTACACCTTC. Encoded protein: CASSLGRYQYGYTF.

The rearrangement links TRBV6-1 to TRBJ2-2; 10 nucleotides align to TRBD1. The germline CDR1 and CDR2 sequences are MNHNS and SASEGT. CDR3 length: 15 residues. The J segment lost 5 bases and the V segment lost 4 bases, leaving 4 bases of the junction unmatched. CDR3 region: CASSGRTGGTGELFF. For the CDR3, the DNA is TGTGCCAGCAGTGGGCGGACAGGGGGTACCGGGGAGCTGTTTTTT.

The gene calls are TRBV28 and TRBJ1-1; D gene unclear. Trimming cost V 5 bases and J 4 bases, with 14 bases left between them. The CDR3 covers 14 residues. Per the germline V gene, CDR1 is MDHEN and CDR2 is SYDVKM. The CDR3 reads CASSATTKGTEAFF. Here the CDR3 DNA reads TGTGCCAGCAGTGCGACAACCAAGGGCACTGAAGCTTTCTTT.

This clonotype has ten or more counts. The chain has TRBV19 and TRBJ2-5; TRBD2 is a possible D gene (5 bases). The V end lost 4 bases, the J end lost 2 bases, and 8 bases lay between the germline ends. The length of the CDR3 is 13 residues. CDR1 is LNHDA and CDR2 is SQIVND in the germline V gene (reference sequence). The DNA for the CDR3 is TGTGCCAGTAGTACTGGACTTCAAGAGACCCAGTACTTC. Encoded protein: CASSTGLQETQYF.